This T cell receptor beta chain originates from a study of CD8+CD57+ T cells in acquired aplastic anemia listed by TCRdb under 2018. For context, the study as a whole: On average, sorted CD4+ and CD8+ cells yielded about 3 ug of extracted DNA, with a range of about 0.17 to 27.4 ug. Mean read counts for healthy donor samples were about 10 million for CD4+ cells and 11.0 million for CD8+ cells.

In the study, sorted CD4+ and CD8+ blood T cells from patients with severe aplastic anemia and from healthy subjects underwent deep sequencing of TCR repertoires. Ficoll-Paque density gradient centrifugation was used to isolate peripheral blood mononuclear cells. Before DNA extraction, CD4+ and CD8+ T cells were sorted with FACS or magnetic beads. TCR beta VDJ combination and CDR3 sequence profiling used genomic DNA as the template. An Illumina HiSeq 2000 was used for TCR repertoire sequencing. The authors processed their data as follows. TRBV/TRBJ rearrangement plots, CDR3 size and DJ length profiles, and Simpson's diversity index were used to evaluate the repertoires. Whichever DNA sequence was most abundant in the deep sequencing data was defined as the immunodominant clone. CDR3 amino acid sequences were screened for sharing across subjects and were compared with published repertoires and the VDJdb database. TCRdb took the public reads, trimmed them with fastp at Q25, ran MiXCR for clone calling and kept in-frame beta chains. Rows merge per CDR3 protein into single entries with the most common DNA and genes. The V and J calls and clone size are TCRdb's, not the authors'. Within this sample are around 170,000 distinct CDR3 sequences, with 55% to 75% of them counted one time only. About 48% of the sample is taken by the ten largest.

The CDR3 runs 16 amino acids, cysteine and phenylalanine included. CDR3 DNA only is kept here, 48 bases in frame from base 1. Compared with germline, V lacks 6 bases and J lacks 4 bases; bases without a gene match: 12. The germline V gene encodes CDR1 ENHRY and CDR2 SYGVKD. Findings and caveats that apply to the study as a whole: No significant difference in CD8+ Simpson's diversity was found between patients and healthy controls (P=0.060). Roughly 30 CD8+ CDR3 sequences were shared between patients and controls but appeared highly expressed in patients and within their immunodominant clones.

This clonotype was seen ten or more times. Its specific antigen is unknown. Base qualities are not at hand, and no much larger clone is one base apart. The sequence was obtained from a human donor in good health. Source material: sorted CD4+, CD8+, or CD8+CD57+ T cells (not recorded which) from PBMCs. The chain was built from TRBV10-3 and TRBJ1-2, with 9 bases aligning to TRBD1. Read as DNA, the sequence is TGTGCCATCAGAGAGGGGACAGGGATGCACACCTATGGCTACACCTTC. Its amino acids are CAIREGTGMHTYGYTF.